The rows below give T cell receptor beta chains drawn from one sample of a study of blood T cell repertoires in COVID-19. The protocol was immunoSEQ multiplex PCR, while the TCRdb copy is restricted to in-frame clones and leaves out a portion. The sample consists of some 130,000 clones, roughly 84% of them appearing once. Material for sequencing was peripheral blood. These receptors originate from a woman under 40 who had recovered from COVID-19. The CDR3 runs from the conserved cysteine through the conserved F or W. D genes are given only for firm matches. Only some rows state a clone size, as once, few, many or a class for expanded clones.

DNA | CDR3 | D | J | size | V
TGTGCCAGCACCCCACATTTTACTAATGAAAAACTGTTTTTT | CASTPHFTNEKLFF | NA | TRBJ1-4 | NA | TRBV11-2
TGTGCCAGCAGACTTCGTTTGGGGCGCGAGCAGTACTTC | CASRLRLGREQYF | NA | TRBJ2-7 | few | TRBV27
TGTGCCAGCAGTTATAGCCTCTTGGTGAACACTGAAGCTTTCTTT | CASSYSLLVNTEAFF | NA | TRBJ1-1 | NA | TRBV6-5
TGTGCCAGCAGCCAAGAGCGGGTTGTCACTGAAGCTTTCTTT | CASSQERVVTEAFF | NA | TRBJ1-1 | NA | TRBV3-1/TRBV3-2
TGTGCCAGCAGTTTCCTTGTGGGACTAGAGGTCGATGAGCAGTTCTTC | CASSFLVGLEVDEQFF | TRBD2 | TRBJ2-1 | NA | TRBV6-6
TGCAGTGCTAGTGAACACCGGGACACCTACGAGCAGTACTTC | CSASEHRDTYEQYF | NA | TRBJ2-7 | NA | TRBV20-1
TGTGCCAGTAGTATAGCCCCGGGCAGGGGTCAAAAACTGTTTTTT | CASSIAPGRGQKLFF | NA | TRBJ1-4 | NA | TRBV19
TGTGCCAGCAGCCAACTACTTAACACCGGGGAGCTGTTTTTT | CASSQLLNTGELFF | NA | TRBJ2-2 | NA | TRBV3-1/TRBV3-2
TGTGCCAGTGGCCGAGCGGGAGGTTCTGGAAACACCATATATTTT | CASGRAGGSGNTIYF | NA | TRBJ1-3 | few | TRBV19
TGTGCCAGCAGTGAATGGCAGGGGATAGAGACCCAGTACTTC | CASSEWQGIETQYF | NA | TRBJ2-5 | NA | TRBV6-1
TGTGCCAGCAGTTACCGCGGCAATTCAAATGAAAAACTGTTTTTT | CASSYRGNSNEKLFF | NA | TRBJ1-4 | NA | TRBV6-5
TGTGCCACCAGTGACCTCAGGGGACAGGGTTTCTATGGCTACACCTTC | CATSDLRGQGFYGYTF | TRBD1 | TRBJ1-2 | once | TRBV24-1
TGTGCCAGTAGTCCCGGGGCAGGGGGCACCTACGAGCAGTACTTC | CASSPGAGGTYEQYF | TRBD1 | TRBJ2-7 | NA | TRBV19
TGTGCCAGCACCCCTGGGGGGGAAAGGTATGGCTACACCTTC | CASTPGGERYGYTF | NA | TRBJ1-2 | NA | TRBV13
TGTGCCACCTCCGAGGGCAGCTCCTACAATGAGCAGTTCTTC | CATSEGSSYNEQFF | NA | TRBJ2-1 | NA | TRBV18
TGTGCCTGGAAAAATCGGACAGGGAGGAACACTGAAGCTTTCTTT | CAWKNRTGRNTEAFF | TRBD1 | TRBJ1-1 | NA | TRBV30
TGCAGTGCTAGTGGGAGGGAGGGGCACCAAGAGACCCAGTACTTC | CSASGREGHQETQYF | TRBD2 | TRBJ2-5 | NA | TRBV20-1
TGCGCCAGCAGCTTGGGGTTTTATACGGGAGAGGCAGATACGCAGTATTTT | CASSLGFYTGEADTQYF | NA | TRBJ2-3 | NA | TRBV5-1
TGCAGTGCTAGTGCGGGGAGCTCCTATAATTCACCCCTCCACTTT | CSASAGSSYNSPLHF | NA | TRBJ1-6 | NA | TRBV20-1
TGTGCCAGCAGCTTGGGTTGGCGACAGGGGGCGTTGGGCGGCGAGCAGTACTTC | CASSLGWRQGALGGEQYF | TRBD1 | TRBJ2-7 | NA | TRBV5-6
TGTGCCAGCAGACCACGACAGACCTCTGGAAACACCATATATTTT | CASRPRQTSGNTIYF | NA | TRBJ1-3 | NA | TRBV6-5